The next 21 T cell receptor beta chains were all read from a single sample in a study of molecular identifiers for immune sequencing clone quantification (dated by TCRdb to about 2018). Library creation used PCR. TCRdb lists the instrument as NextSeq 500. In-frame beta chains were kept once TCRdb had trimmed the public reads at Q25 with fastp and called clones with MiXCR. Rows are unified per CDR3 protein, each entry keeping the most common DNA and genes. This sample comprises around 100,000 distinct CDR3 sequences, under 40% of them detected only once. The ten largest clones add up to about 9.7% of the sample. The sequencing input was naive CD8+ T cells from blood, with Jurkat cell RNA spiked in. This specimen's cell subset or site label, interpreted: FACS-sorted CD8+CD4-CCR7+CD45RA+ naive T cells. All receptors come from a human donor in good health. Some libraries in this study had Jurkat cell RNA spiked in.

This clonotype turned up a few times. CDR3 nucleotides: TGTGCCAGCAGCCCCTGGACTAGCGGGAACCCCGCGAACACCGGGGAGCTGTTTTTT. Translated, it gives CASSPWTSGNPANTGELFF. The chain carries TRBV13 and TRBJ2-2; 12 bases fit TRBD2. V was clipped by 5 bases and J by 0 bases; unmatched bases: 10. The CDR3 has 19 amino acids. Germline CDR1 is PRHDT and CDR2 is FYEKMQ (reference sequence).

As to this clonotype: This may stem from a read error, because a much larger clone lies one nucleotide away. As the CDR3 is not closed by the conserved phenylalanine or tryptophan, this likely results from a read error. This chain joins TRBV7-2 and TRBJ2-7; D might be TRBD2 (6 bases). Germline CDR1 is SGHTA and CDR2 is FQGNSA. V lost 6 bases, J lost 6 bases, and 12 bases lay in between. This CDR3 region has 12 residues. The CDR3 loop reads CASSLPTSEQYI. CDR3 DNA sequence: TGTGCCAGCAGTTTACCGACTAGCGAGCAGTACATC.

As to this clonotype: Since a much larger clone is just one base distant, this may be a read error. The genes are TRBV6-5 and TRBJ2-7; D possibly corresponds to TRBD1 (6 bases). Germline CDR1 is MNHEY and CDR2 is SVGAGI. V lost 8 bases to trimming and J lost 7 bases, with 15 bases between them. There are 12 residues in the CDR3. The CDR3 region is CASSGRGREQYF. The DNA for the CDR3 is TGTGCCAGCTCGGGCAGGGGAAGGGAGCAGTACTTC.

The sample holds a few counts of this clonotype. The CDR3 DNA follows: TGCGCCAGCAGCGCACATGAAGAGACCCAGTACTTC. This encodes CASSAHEETQYF. The chain carries TRBV5-1 and TRBJ2-5; D ambiguous. Germline V lookup: CDR1 SGHRS, CDR2 YFSETQ. The CDR3 is made up of 12 amino acids. V lost 4 bases and J lost 3, with 7 bases in between.

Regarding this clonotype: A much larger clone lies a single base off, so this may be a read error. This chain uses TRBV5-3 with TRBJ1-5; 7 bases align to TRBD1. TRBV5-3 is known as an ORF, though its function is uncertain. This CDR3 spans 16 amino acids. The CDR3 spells CASSWGTVSGNQPQHF. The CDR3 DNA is TGTGCCAGCAGCTGGGGGACAGTTAGTGGCAATCAGCCCCAGCATTTT.

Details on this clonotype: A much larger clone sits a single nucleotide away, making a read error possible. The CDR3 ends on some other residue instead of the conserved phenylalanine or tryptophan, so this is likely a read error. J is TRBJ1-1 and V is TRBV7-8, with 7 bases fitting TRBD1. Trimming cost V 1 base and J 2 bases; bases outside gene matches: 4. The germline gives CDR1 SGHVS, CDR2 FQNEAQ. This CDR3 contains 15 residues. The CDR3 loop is CASSLGGTVNTEAFI. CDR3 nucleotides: TGTGCCAGCAGCTTAGGAGGGACAGTTAACACTGAAGCTTTCATT.

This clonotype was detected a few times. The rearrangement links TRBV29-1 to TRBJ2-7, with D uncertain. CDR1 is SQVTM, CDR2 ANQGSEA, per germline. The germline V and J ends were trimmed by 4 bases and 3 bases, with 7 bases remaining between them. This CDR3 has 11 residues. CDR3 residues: CSVGGGYEQYF. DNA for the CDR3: TGCAGCGTTGGAGGTGGCTACGAGCAGTACTTC.

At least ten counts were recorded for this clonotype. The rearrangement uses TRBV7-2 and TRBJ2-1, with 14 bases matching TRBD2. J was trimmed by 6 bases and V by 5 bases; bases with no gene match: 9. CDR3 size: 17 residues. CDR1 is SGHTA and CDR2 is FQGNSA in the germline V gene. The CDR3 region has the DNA TGTGCCAGCAGCCCCACTTCCGGGACTAGCGGGAGCAATGAGCAGTTCTTC. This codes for CASSPTSGTSGSNEQFF.

In DNA, the CDR3 is TGCGCCAGCAGCCAAGGTGTTGGGACAGGGTGGACTGAAGCTTTCTTT. Its translation is CASSQGVGTGWTEAFF. This chain connects TRBV4-1 to TRBJ1-1, with 9 bases identical to TRBD1. The CDR3 runs to 16 residues. Germline V gives CDR1 MGHRA, CDR2 YSYEKL. The V segment lost 1 base and the J segment 5 bases; nucleotides outside the gene matches: 8.

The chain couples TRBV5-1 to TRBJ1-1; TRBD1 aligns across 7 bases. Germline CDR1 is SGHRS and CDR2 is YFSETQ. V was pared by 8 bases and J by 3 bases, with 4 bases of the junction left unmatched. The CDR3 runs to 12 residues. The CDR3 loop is CASKTGYTEAFF. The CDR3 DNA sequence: TGCGCCAGTAAGACAGGGTACACTGAAGCTTTCTTT.

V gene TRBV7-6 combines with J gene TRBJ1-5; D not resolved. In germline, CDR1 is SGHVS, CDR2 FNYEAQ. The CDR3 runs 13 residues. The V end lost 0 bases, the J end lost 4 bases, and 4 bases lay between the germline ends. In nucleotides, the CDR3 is TGTGCCAGCAGCTTAGCAGTAAATCAGCCCCAGCATTTT. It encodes CASSLAVNQPQHF.

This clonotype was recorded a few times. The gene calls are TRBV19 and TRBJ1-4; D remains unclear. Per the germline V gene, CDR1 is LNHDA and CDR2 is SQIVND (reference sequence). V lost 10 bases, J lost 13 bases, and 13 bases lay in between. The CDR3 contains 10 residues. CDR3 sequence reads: CATPPEGLFF. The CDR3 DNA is TGTGCCACCCCGCCCGAGGGACTGTTTTTT.

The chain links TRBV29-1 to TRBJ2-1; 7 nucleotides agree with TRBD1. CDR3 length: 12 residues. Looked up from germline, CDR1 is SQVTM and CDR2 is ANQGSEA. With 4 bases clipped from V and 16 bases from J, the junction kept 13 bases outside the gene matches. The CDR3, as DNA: TGCAGCGTTGCGCACAGGGGCAATGCGCAATTCTTC. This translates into CSVAHRGNAQFF.

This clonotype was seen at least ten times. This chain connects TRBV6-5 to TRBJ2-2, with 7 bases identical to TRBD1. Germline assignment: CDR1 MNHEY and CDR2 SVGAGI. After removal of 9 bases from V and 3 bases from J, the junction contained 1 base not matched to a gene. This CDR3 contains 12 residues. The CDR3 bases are TGTGCCAGTACAGGGGACACCGGGGAGCTGTTTTTT. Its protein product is CASTGDTGELFF.

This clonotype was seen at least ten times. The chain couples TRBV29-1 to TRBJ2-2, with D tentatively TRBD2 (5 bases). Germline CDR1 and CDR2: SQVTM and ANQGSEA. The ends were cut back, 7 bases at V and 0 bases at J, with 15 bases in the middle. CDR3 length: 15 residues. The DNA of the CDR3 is TGCAGCGCTGCAGGACTGTCCCCGAACACCGGGGAGCTGTTTTTT. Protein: CSAAGLSPNTGELFF.

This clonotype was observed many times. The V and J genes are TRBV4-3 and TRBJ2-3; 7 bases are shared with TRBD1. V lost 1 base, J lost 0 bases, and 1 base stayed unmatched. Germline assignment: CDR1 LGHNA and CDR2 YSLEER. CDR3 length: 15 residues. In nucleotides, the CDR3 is TGCGCCAGCAGCCAAGCGGACAGGAGCACAGATACGCAGTATTTT. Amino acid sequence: CASSQADRSTDTQYF.

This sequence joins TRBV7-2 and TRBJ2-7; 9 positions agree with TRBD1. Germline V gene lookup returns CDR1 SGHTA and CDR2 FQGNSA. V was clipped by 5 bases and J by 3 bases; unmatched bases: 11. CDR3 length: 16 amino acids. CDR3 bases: TGTGCCAGCAGCCCCTTCCTGACAGGGGGGTACTACGAGCAGTACTTC. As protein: CASSPFLTGGYYEQYF.

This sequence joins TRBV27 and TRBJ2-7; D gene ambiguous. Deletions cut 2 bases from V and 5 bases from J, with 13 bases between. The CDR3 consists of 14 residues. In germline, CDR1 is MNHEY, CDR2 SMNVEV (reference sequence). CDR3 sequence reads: CASSLGVQNHEQYF. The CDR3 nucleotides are TGTGCCAGCAGTTTAGGGGTACAGAACCACGAGCAGTACTTC.

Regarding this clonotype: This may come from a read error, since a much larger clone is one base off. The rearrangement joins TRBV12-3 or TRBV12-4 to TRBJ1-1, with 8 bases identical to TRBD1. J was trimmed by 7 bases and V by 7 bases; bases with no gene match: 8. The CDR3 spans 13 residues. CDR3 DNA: TGTGCCAGCACCCAGGGGGCCCACATTGAAGCTTTCTTT. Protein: CASTQGAHIEAFF.

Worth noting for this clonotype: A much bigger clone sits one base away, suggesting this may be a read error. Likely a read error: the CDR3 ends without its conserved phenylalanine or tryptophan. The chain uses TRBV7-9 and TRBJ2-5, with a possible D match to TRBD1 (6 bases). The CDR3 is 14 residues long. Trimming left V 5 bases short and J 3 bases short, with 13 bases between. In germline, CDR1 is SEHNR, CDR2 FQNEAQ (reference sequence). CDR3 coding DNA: TGTGCCAGCAGCACAAGCCGGGACAAAGAGACCCAGTACTAC. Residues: CASSTSRDKETQYY.

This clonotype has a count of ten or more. CDR3 residues: CASRSSYEQYF. The CDR3 coding sequence is TGTGCCTCTCGGAGCTCCTACGAGCAGTACTTC. The rearrangement uses TRBV28 and TRBJ2-7; D is unresolved. V was cut by 11 bases and J by 0 bases, with 8 bases left in between. Germline assignment: CDR1 MDHEN and CDR2 SYDVKM. The CDR3 is made up of 11 amino acids. Looking up the rest from reference TRBV28 and TRBJ2-7 gives the full variable domain: DVKVTQSSRYLVKRTGEKVFLECVQDMDHENMFWYRQDPGLGLRLIYFSYDVKMKEKGDIPEGYSVSREKKERFSLILESASTNQTSMYLCASRSSYEQYFGPGTRLTVT.